This T cell receptor beta chain was observed in a study of blood T cell repertoires in COVID-19. Overall study context: COVID-19 samples collected from the United States, Italy and Spain covered acute and convalescent phases.

There are 15 residues in the CDR3. Germline V gene lookup returns CDR1 SGHRS and CDR2 YFSETQ. V was cut by 0 bases and J by 0 bases, with 9 bases left in between. The table came from immunoSEQ multiplex PCR; TCRdb's copy has only in-frame clones and leaves some out. The repertoire holds about 300,000 clones, with roughly 90% as singletons. This clone has just a few counts. This study enrolled people aged about 18 to 90 from around 25 US geographic areas. Categorization into cohorts depended on clinical history that participants reported. The chain is built from TRBV5-1 and TRBJ1-1; the D is unclear. The receptor's source is a woman aged 40 to 50 who had recovered from COVID-19. Sequences were obtained from PBMCs or T cells enriched from blood (not recorded which). In DNA, the CDR3 is TGCGCCAGCAGCTTGGATATAAATTTGAACACTGAAGCTTTCTTT. Translating gives CASSLDINLNTEAFF. The full variable domain, with the rest looked up from reference TRBV5-1 and TRBJ1-1, is KAGVTQTPRYLIKTRGQQVTLSCSPISGHRSVSWYQQTPGQGLQFLFEYFSETQRNKGNFPGRFSGRQFSNSRSEMNVSTLELGDSALYLCASSLDINLNTEAFFGQGTRLTVV.